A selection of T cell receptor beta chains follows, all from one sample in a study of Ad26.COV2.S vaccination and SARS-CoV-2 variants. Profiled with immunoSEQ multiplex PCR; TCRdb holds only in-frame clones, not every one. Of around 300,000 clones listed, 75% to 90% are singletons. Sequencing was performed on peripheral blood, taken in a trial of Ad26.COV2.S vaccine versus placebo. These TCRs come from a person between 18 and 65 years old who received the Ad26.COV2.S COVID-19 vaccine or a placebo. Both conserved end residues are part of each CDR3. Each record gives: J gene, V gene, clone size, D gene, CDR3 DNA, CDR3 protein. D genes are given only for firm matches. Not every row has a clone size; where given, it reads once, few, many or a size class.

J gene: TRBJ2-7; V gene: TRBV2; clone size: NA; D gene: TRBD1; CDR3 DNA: TGTGCCAGCAGTGTCCGGGACAGGGGTCACTACGAGCAGTACTTC; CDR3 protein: CASSVRDRGHYEQYF
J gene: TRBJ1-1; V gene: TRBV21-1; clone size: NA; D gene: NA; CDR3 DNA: TGTGCCAGCAGCAAACCCCCCGACAGCAACACTGAAGCTTTCTTT; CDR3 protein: CASSKPPDSNTEAFF
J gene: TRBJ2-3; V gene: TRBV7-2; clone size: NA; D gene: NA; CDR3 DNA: TGTGCCAGCAGCTTAGGGCTAGCGCAGGATACGCAGTATTTT; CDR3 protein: CASSLGLAQDTQYF
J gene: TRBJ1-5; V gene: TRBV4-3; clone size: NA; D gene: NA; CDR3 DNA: TGCGCCAGCAGCCAAGATTTTAATCAGCCCCAGCATTTT; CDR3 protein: CASSQDFNQPQHF
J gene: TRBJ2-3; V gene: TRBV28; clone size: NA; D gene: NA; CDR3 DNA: TGTGCCAGCAGTTTAGGGCTAGCCACGACTAATAAAAAGACAGATACGCAGTATTTT; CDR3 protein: CASSLGLATTNKKTDTQYF
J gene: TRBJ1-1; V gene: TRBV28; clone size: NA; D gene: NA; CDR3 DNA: TGTGCCAGCAGTTTACAGATGAACACTGAAGCTTTCTTT; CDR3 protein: CASSLQMNTEAFF
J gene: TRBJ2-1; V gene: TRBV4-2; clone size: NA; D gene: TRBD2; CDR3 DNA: TGTGCCAGCAGCCAAGAGGGGCTAGCGGGGGGCAATGAGCAGTTCTTC; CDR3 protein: CASSQEGLAGGNEQFF
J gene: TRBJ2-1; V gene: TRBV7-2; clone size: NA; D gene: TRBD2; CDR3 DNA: TGTGCCAGCAGAAGAGGCGGGAGTGGAATCGCCGGTGAGCAGTTCTTC; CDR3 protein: CASRRGGSGIAGEQFF
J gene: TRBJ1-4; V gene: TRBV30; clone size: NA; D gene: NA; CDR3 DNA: TGTGCCTGGAGTGTACAAGGGGAGTTATACCAAAAACTGTTTTTT; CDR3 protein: CAWSVQGELYQKLFF
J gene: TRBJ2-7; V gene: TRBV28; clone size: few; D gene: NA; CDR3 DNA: TGTGCCAGCAGTTTGGACGTGGGGACTGGGTCCTACGAGCAGTACTTC; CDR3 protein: CASSLDVGTGSYEQYF
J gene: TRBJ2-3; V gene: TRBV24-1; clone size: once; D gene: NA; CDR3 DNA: TGTGCCACCAGTGAGCCCAGGGAATTGACAGATACGCAGTATTTT; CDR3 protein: CATSEPRELTDTQYF
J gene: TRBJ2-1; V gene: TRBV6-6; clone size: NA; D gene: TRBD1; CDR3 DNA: TGTGCCAGCAGTTACGACAGGGGGTCCTACAATGAGCAGTTCTTC; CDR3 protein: CASSYDRGSYNEQFF
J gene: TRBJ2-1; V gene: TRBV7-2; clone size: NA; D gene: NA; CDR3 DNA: TGTGCCAGCAGCTTATCGACCAGCTCCTACAATGAGCAGTTCTTC; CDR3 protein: CASSLSTSSYNEQFF
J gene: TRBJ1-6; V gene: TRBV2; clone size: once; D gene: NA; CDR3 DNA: TGTGCCAGCAGTGGGTTTAACACGCCGAATTCACCCCTCCACTTT; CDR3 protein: CASSGFNTPNSPLHF
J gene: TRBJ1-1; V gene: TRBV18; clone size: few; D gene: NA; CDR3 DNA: TGTGCCAGCTCACGGACGGGGGTGAACACTGAAGCTTTCTTT; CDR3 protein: CASSRTGVNTEAFF
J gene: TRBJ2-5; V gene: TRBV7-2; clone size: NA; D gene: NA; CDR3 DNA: TGTGCCAGCAGCTTAGGGGGAGTAGGAGAGACCCAGTACTTC; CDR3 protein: CASSLGGVGETQYF
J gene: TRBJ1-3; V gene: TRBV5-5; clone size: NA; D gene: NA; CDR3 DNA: TGTGCCAGCAGCTTTGAAGGGATCAACACCATATATTTT; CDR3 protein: CASSFEGINTIYF
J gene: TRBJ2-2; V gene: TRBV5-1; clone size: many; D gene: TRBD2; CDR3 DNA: TGCGCCAGCAGCGTACTAGCGGGGGACGAGACCGGGGAGCTGTTTTTT; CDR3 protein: CASSVLAGDETGELFF
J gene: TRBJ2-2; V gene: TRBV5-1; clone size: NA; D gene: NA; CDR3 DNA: TGCGCCAGCAGCTTGGCCTCGTCGGGGGACACCGGGGAGCTGTTTTTT; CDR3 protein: CASSLASSGDTGELFF
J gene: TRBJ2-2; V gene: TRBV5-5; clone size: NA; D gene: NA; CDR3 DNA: TGTGCCAGCAGCTTGAACCGATTACAGGGAATCGGGGAGCTGTTTTTT; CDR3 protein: CASSLNRLQGIGELFF
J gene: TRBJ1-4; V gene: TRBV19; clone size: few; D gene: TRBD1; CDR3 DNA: TGTGCCAGCGGGGACAGGTATACAACTAATGAAAAACTGTTTTTT; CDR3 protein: CASGDRYTTNEKLFF
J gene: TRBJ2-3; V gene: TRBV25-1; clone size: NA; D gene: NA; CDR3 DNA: TGTGCCAGCAGCGACCCCCTGGCAGATACGCAGTATTTT; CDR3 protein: CASSDPLADTQYF
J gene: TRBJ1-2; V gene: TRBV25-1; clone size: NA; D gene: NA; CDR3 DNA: TGTGCCAGCAGTGAAGGTTGGACAGCTAACTATGGCTACACCTTC; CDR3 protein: CASSEGWTANYGYTF
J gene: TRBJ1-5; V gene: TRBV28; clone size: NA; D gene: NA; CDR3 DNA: TGTGCCAGCAGTTTAATCGGCTCATTTAGCAATCAGCCCCAGCATTTT; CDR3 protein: CASSLIGSFSNQPQHF
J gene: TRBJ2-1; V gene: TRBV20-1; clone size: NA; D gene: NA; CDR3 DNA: TGCAGTGGGCAGGGGCGGAATGAGCAGTTCTTC; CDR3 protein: CSGQGRNEQFF
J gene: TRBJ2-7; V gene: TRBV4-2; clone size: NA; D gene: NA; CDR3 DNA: TGTGCCAGCAGCCGGTTCGGACTGCGGGACGAGCAGTACTTC; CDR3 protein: CASSRFGLRDEQYF
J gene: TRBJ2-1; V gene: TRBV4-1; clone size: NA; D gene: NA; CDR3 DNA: TGCGCCAGCAGCCAAGAAATCCAGTACTCCCTGCTAAATAATGAGCAGTTCTTC; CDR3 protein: CASSQEIQYSLLNNEQFF
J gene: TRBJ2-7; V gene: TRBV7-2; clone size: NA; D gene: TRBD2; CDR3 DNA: TGTGCCAGCAGCTTAGGACTAGCGGGGGCCCACGAGCAGTACTTC; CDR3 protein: CASSLGLAGAHEQYF
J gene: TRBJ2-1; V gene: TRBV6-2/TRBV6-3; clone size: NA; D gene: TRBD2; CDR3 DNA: TGTGCCAGCAGTTACGTAGACGGGAGGGGGCAGTTCTTC; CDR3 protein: CASSYVDGRGQFF
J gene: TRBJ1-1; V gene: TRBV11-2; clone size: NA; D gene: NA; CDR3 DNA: TGTGCCAGCAGCTTAGGTCGGTGGGGTGAAGCTTTCTTT; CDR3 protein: CASSLGRWGEAFF
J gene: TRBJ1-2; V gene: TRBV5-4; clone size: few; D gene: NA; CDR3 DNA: TGTGCCAGCAGCTCAACAGGGCCTGGCTACACCTTC; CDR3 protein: CASSSTGPGYTF
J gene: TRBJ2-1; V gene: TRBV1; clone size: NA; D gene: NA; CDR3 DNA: TGCACCAGCAGCCTCGGGACTAGCGGAAACAATGAGCAGTTCTTC; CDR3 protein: CTSSLGTSGNNEQFF
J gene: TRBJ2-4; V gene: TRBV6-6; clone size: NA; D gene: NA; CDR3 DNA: TGTGCCAGCACCGGTAAAAACATTCAGTACTTC; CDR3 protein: CASTGKNIQYF
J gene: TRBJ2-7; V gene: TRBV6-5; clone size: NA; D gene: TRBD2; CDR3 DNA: TGTGCCAGCAGTTACGGCGGGAGCCCGACCGAGCAGTACTTC; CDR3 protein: CASSYGGSPTEQYF
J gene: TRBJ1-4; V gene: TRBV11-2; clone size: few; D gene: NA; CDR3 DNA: TGTGCCAGCAGCCTACAGAGGTCTCTCGGAAAACTGTTTTTT; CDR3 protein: CASSLQRSLGKLFF
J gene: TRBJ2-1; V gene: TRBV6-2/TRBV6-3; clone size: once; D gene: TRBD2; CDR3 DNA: TGTGCCAGCAGTGAGGGCGGGGGGCGCTACAATGAGCAGTTCTTC; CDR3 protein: CASSEGGGRYNEQFF
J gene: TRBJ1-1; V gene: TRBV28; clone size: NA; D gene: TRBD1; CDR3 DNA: TGTGCCACCCTCAGGCCCGGCCAGGGGGCTTCTGAAGCTTTCTTT; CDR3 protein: CATLRPGQGASEAFF
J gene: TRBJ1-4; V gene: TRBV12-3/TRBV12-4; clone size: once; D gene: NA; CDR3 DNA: TGTGCCAGCAGTTTAGCGGGCGGAAAACTGTTTTTT; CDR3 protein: CASSLAGGKLFF
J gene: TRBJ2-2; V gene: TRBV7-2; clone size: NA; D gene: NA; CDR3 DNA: TGTGCCAGCAGCTTAGGTATGGCCCGCCGGGAGCTGTTTTTT; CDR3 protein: CASSLGMARRELFF
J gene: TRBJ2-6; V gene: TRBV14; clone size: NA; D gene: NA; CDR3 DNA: TGTGCCAGCAGCCAAGATCTGGGAGCATCTCTCTCTGGGGCCAACGTCCTGACTTTC; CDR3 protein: CASSQDLGASLSGANVLTF
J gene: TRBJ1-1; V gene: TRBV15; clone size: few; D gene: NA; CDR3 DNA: TGTGCCACCAGCAGAGATCGACCGGGAGGAACTGAAGCTTTCTTT; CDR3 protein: CATSRDRPGGTEAFF
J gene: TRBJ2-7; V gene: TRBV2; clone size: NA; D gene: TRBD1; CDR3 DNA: TGTGCCAGCAGGGGTCAACGGGACAGGGGAATCCACGAGCAGTACTTC; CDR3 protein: CASRGQRDRGIHEQYF